The 20 T cell receptor beta chains listed next were all sequenced from one sample in a study of beta chain features in type 1 diabetes. Sequenced material consisted of expressed TCRB transcripts (all of the isolated RNA was reverse transcribed). Sequencing used immunoSEQ multiplex PCR; TCRdb keeps in-frame clones, though not all of them. This table holds 400,000 to 450,000 clones, around 13% found once. The specimen sequenced was naive CD4+ T cells from blood. Source of these receptors: a man aged 25 to 40 in good health.

This clone was counted only a few times. The rearrangement uses TRBV15 and TRBJ1-1; D is unresolved. V lost 0 bases to trimming and J lost 10 bases, with 24 bases between them. This CDR3 contains 17 residues. CDR1 and CDR2 (germline): LNHNV, YYDKDF (reference sequence). CDR3: CATSRDPKRTAERGAFF. CDR3 bases: TGTGCCACCAGCAGAGATCCCAAGCGGACTGCTGAACGTGGAGCTTTCTTT.

A note on this clone: At one end, the junction sequence differs from germline, possibly due to a read error. The genes are TRBV10-3 and TRBJ2-4, with a possible D match to TRBD2 (5 bases). The CDR3 is 13 residues long. Germline V gene data show CDR1 as ENHRY and CDR2 as SYGVKD. This CDR3 reads CALSQVSGDIQYF. Written as DNA, the CDR3 is TGTGCCCTCAGTCAAGTATCCGGGGACATTCAGTACTTC.

Only a few counts were recorded for this clone. J is TRBJ2-5 and V is TRBV6-6, with D perhaps TRBD1 (6 bases). V lost 5 bases and J lost 4, with 11 bases in between. Germline CDR1 is MNHNY and CDR2 is SVGAGI (reference sequence). The CDR3 sequence is 13 residues long. CDR3 region: CASSQQGRETQYF. CDR3 bases: TGTGCCAGCAGTCAACAGGGAAGAGAGACCCAGTACTTC.

The chain employs TRBV10-3 and TRBJ2-5; D unclear. Germline assignment: CDR1 ENHRY and CDR2 SYGVKD. The CDR3 runs to 19 residues. The ends were cut back, 7 bases at V and 3 bases at J, with 30 bases in the middle. CDR3 nucleotides: TGTGCCATCACTGTGAAGGCCTCTGCGCAGATACGGAAGAAAGAGACCCAGTACTTC. This codes for CAITVKASAQIRKKETQYF.

Many counts were recorded for this clone. The rearrangement links TRBV29-1 to TRBJ1-1; no definite D call. V dropped 3 bases and J dropped 1 base, with 9 bases sitting between them. This CDR3 has 13 residues. Germline V lookup: CDR1 SQVTM, CDR2 ANQGSEA. The CDR3 loop is CSVDRQRNTEAFF. CDR3 bases: TGCAGCGTTGACCGCCAGAGGAACACTGAAGCTTTCTTT.

This clone turned up a few times. One end of the junction does not line up with germline, which may come from a read error. The rearrangement uses TRBV29-1 and TRBJ1-1; D is undetermined. The CDR3 length is 13 residues. Germline CDR1 and CDR2: SQVTM and ANQGSEA. The CDR3 bases are TGCATCGTTGTTGGGTTGGGGAACACTGAAGCTTTCTTT. Translating gives CIVVGLGNTEAFF.

At least ten counts were recorded for this clone. The chain uses TRBV23-1 and TRBJ2-5; 8 bases agree with TRBD1. TRBV23-1 is annotated as an ORF whose role is uncertain. There are 15 residues in the CDR3. V trimming: 0 bases; J trimming: 3 bases; junction bases outside the gene matches: 3. For the CDR3, the DNA is TGCGCCAGCAGTCAATCGGACAGGGCGAAAGAGACCCAGTACTTC. Its protein is CASSQSDRAKETQYF.

The V gene is TRBV29-1, the J gene TRBJ1-5, with D hard to call. CDR1 is SQVTM, CDR2 ANQGSEA, per germline. This CDR3 region has 12 residues. V was shortened by 1 base and J by 9 bases, with 10 bases between the two germline ends. As DNA, the CDR3 is TGCAGCGTTGAAGTTTACGGGTTGCCCCAGCATTTT. Translation: CSVEVYGLPQHF. The variable domain in full, completed from reference TRBV29-1 and TRBJ1-5, reads SAVISQKPSRDICQRGTSLTIQCQVDSQVTMMFWYRQQPGQSLTLIATANQGSEATYESGFVIDKFPISRPNLTFSTLTVSNMSPEDSSIYLCSVEVYGLPQHFGDGTRLSIL.

This clone has more than one count but fewer than ten. The chain employs TRBV7-2 and TRBJ2-1; D gene unclear. The CDR3 length is 11 residues. CDR1 and CDR2 from the germline V gene are SGHTA and FQGNSA. V lost 3 bases and J 8 bases, leaving 5 bases between the germline ends. CDR3 in DNA: TGTGCCAGCAGCTTTTATGATGAGCAGTTCTTC. Its protein product is CASSFYDEQFF.

This clone has just a few counts. This chain joins TRBV6-5 and TRBJ2-3; no clear D gene. V gave up 6 bases and J gave up 2 bases, with 15 bases separating them. Germline assignment: CDR1 MNHEY and CDR2 SVGAGI. The CDR3 length is 15 residues. The CDR3 spells CASSPFESNTDTQYF. As DNA, the CDR3 is TGTGCCAGCAGCCCTTTCGAGAGCAACACAGATACGCAGTATTTT.

The sample holds a few counts of this clone. The chain uses TRBV30 and TRBJ2-3; D might be TRBD1 (5 bases). The CDR3 covers 15 residues. Looked up from germline, CDR1 is GTSNPN and CDR2 is SVGIG (reference sequence). V was clipped by 3 bases and J by 3 bases, with 16 bases between them. CDR3 sequence reads: CAWSVFRGLTDTQYF. CDR3 in DNA: TGTGCCTGGAGCGTTTTTAGGGGTCTGACAGATACGCAGTATTTT.

The genes are TRBV5-1 and TRBJ1-4; unclear D gene. This CDR3 spans 14 amino acids. Trimming left V 0 bases short and J 5 bases short, with 8 bases between. CDR1 SGHRS and CDR2 YFSETQ come from the germline V gene. CDR3 in amino acids: CASSLDEGNEKLFF. CDR3 nucleotide sequence: TGCGCCAGCAGCTTGGATGAGGGAAATGAAAAACTGTTTTTT.

The sample holds a few counts of this clone. The CDR3 spells CASSPDTTNEKLFF. The DNA for the CDR3 is TGTGCCAGCTCACCGGACACAACTAATGAAAAACTGTTTTTT. The chain recombines TRBV18 with TRBJ1-4; D possibly corresponds to TRBD1 (5 bases). This CDR3 has 14 amino acids. V lost 3 bases, J lost 0 bases, and 5 bases lay in between. CDR1 is KGHSH, CDR2 LQKENI, per germline.

As concerns this clone: Other DNA sequences of this sample code for an identical CDR3. For the CDR3, the DNA is TGCGCCAGCAGCCAAGATAGCATCGGCGGCTACACCTTC. Translation: CASSQDSIGGYTF. The rearrangement joins TRBV4-1 to TRBJ1-2; D not resolved. The germline CDR1 and CDR2 sequences are MGHRA and YSYEKL. V lost 0 bases and J 8 bases, leaving 10 bases between the germline ends. The CDR3 covers 13 residues.

The J gene is TRBJ2-3, the V gene TRBV11-2; D is uncertain. The CDR3 sequence is 15 residues long. V was trimmed by 0 bases and J by 2 bases, leaving 9 bases between them. From germline, CDR1 is SGHAT and CDR2 FQNNGV. This chain's CDR3 is CASSLETLFTDTQYF. The CDR3 coding sequence is TGTGCCAGCAGCTTAGAAACACTTTTCACAGATACGCAGTATTTT.

This clone was found a few times. The genes are TRBV2 and TRBJ1-2; no reliable D call. Germline CDR1 SNHLY, CDR2 FYNNEI. This CDR3 spans 11 amino acids. Deletions cut 4 bases from V and 5 bases from J, with 5 bases between. The CDR3 coding sequence is TGTGCCAGCAGTGCCCAATATGGCTACACCTTC. Its translation: CASSAQYGYTF.

This chain's CDR3 is CASSSYTVTGELFF. DNA of the CDR3: TGTGCCAGCAGCTCTTACACGGTCACCGGGGAGCTGTTTTTT. This chain connects TRBV11-1 to TRBJ2-2; D call uncertain. The germline V gene has CDR1 SGHAT and CDR2 FQDESV (reference sequence). V was trimmed by 4 bases and J by 4 bases, leaving 10 bases between them. The CDR3 is 14 amino acids.

This clone was seen a few times. This chain links TRBV23-1 with TRBJ2-1, with D unresolved. TRBV23-1 qualifies as an ORF whose function is uncertain. This CDR3 is 17 amino acids long. V was trimmed by 4 bases and J by 2 bases, leaving 18 bases between them. CDR3 residues: CASSPPRQMITYNEQFF. The CDR3, as DNA: TGCGCCAGCAGTCCCCCGCGTCAGATGATCACCTACAATGAGCAGTTCTTC.

V gene TRBV5-6 combines with J gene TRBJ2-7; TRBD1 matches 9 bases. Looked up from germline, CDR1 is SGHDT and CDR2 is YYEEEE. The CDR3 consists of 14 residues. The ends lost 3 bases at V and 3 bases at J; junction bases unmatched: 4. The CDR3 protein is CASSWGQGLYEQYV. CDR3 DNA: TGTGCCAGCAGCTGGGGACAGGGACTCTACGAGCAGTACGTC.

This clone was seen a handful of times. The CDR3 DNA follows: TGTGCCAGCAGCTTTCAAACAGGGGCTAGCACAGATACGCAGTATTTT. Protein sequence: CASSFQTGASTDTQYF. The chain uses TRBV7-2 and TRBJ2-3; 7 bases are shared with TRBD1. Trimming cost V 3 bases and J 0 bases; bases outside gene matches: 6. There are 16 residues in the CDR3. In germline, CDR1 is SGHTA, CDR2 FQGNSA.